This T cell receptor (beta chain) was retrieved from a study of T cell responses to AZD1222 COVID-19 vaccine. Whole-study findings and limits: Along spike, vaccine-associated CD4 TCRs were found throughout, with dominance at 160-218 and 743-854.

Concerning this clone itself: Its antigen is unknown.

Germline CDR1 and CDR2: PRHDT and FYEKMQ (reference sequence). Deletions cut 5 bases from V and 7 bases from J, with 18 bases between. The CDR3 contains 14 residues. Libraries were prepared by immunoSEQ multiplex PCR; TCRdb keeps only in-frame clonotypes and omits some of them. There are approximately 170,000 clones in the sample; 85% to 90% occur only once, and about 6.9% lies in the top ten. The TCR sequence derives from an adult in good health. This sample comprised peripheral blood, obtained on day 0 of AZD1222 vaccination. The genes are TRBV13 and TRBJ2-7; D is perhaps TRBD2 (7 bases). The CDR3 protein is CASSRGGAAWEQYF. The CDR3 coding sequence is TGTGCCAGCAGCCGAGGGGGGGCTGCTTGGGAGCAGTACTTC.